This T cell receptor beta chain derives from a study of blood T cell repertoires in COVID-19 (dated by TCRdb to between 2020 and 2021). Describing the broader study: Samples from collaborators originated in the United States, Italy and Spain and spanned both the acute and convalescent phases of COVID-19. The prospective study material was composed of cDNA or gDNA derived from T cells, B-cell-depleted T cells, or PBMCs. The dataset comprised deeply sampled blood TCRbeta repertoires from subjects exposed to, actively infected with, or recovered from COVID-19. A freely available public database, intended as a resource for researchers studying the immune response to SARS-CoV-2, is where the repertoires were released. The samples were drawn from the first 160 participants of the ongoing ImmuneRACE study and from 950 to 1,500 subjects provided by 6 global collaborators. Sample metadata almost always included a de-identified subject ID, COVID-19 status, age in years and sex. HLA class I and class II types, where available, came from metadata supplied by the sample provider rather than from assay-based typing. Study-wide findings and limitations: The quantity of clinical and demographic metadata differed by source and by participant and was supplied without curation.

The immunoSEQ Assay, a bias-controlled multiplex PCR, was used to amplify TCRbeta CDR3 regions from genomic DNA. Per the source publication's procedure: Nucleated cell counts per sample were estimated from amplification of reference gene primers within the assay. Sequence reads were collapsed and filtered to measure the absolute abundance of every unique TCRbeta CDR3 rearrangement. Productive Simpson clonality was computed per sample as the square root of Simpson's diversity index over productive rearrangements. The table comes from immuneACCESS by way of TCRdb, which keeps in-frame sequences with V and J called. Part of the clones is missing from these tables; in studies checked, under half for an unresolved V gene and the rest for unknown reasons. D and trimming were read from the DNA, whereas the V and J calls and clone size are those reported in that table. Across this sample there are 150,000 to 200,000 clones, with around 85% seen only once. The leading ten clones occupy 3% to 3.5% of the sample.

Collaborating institutions collected whole blood in K2EDTA tubes following their own protocols. Collaborator samples were shipped for TCRbeta analysis as frozen whole blood, isolated PBMCs, or DNA extracted from either sample type. Including cysteine and phenylalanine, the CDR3 has 14 amino acids. Only the CDR3 part of the read is kept: 42 bases, read in frame from the first base. The germline V gene specifies SGHDN as CDR1 and FVKESK as CDR2. The germline V end is reduced by 4 bases and the J end by 3 bases; junction bases left unmatched: 5. With respect to this clone: Its antigen remains unidentified. The record has no base qualities; no much larger clone is one base away.

The sequence came from a human donor with acute or convalescent COVID-19. The donor label of this sample is uncertain. The V gene is TRBV14 and the J gene is TRBJ1-1, and 7 junction bases match TRBD1. The sample was peripheral blood. The sequenced DNA: TGTGCCAGCAGCCGACACAGGGGCGACACTGAAGCTTTCTTT. Translated, this is CASSRHRGDTEAFF.